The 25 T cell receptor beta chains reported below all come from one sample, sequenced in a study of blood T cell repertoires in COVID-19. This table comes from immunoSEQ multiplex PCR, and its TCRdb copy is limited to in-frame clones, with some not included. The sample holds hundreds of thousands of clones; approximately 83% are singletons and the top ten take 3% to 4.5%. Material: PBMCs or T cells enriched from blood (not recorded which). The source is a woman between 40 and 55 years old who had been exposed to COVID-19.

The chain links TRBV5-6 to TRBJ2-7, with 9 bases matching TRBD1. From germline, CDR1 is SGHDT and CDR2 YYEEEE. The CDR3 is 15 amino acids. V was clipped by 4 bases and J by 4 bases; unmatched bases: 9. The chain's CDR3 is CASSRPRTGAYEQYF. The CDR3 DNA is TGTGCCAGCAGCCGCCCCCGGACAGGGGCGTACGAGCAGTACTTC.

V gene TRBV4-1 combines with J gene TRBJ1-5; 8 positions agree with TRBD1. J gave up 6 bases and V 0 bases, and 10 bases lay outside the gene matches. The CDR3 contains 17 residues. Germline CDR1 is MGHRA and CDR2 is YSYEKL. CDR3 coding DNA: TGCGCCAGCAGCCAAGATCGGGGGCAGGGGGCTGTTCAGCCCCAGCATTTT. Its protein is CASSQDRGQGAVQPQHF.

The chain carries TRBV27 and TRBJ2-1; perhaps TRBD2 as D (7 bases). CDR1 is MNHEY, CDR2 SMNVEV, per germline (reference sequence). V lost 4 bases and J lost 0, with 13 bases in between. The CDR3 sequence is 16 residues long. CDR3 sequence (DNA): TGTGCCAGCAGTTCCCGGGGGGCGGCCTCCTACAATGAGCAGTTCTTC. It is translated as CASSSRGAASYNEQFF.

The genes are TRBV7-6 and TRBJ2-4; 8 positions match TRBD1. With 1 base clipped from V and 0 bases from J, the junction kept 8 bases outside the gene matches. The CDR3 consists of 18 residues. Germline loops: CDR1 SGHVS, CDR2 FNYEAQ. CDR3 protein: CASSLGYHRGVAKNIQYF. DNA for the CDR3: TGTGCCAGCAGCTTAGGGTATCACAGGGGGGTAGCCAAAAACATTCAGTACTTC.

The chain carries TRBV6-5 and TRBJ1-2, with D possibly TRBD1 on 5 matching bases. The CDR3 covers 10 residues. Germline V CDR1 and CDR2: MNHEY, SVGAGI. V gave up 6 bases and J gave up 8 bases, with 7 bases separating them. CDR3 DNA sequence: TGTGCCAGCAGGCAGGGAGGCTACACCTTC. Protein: CASRQGGYTF.

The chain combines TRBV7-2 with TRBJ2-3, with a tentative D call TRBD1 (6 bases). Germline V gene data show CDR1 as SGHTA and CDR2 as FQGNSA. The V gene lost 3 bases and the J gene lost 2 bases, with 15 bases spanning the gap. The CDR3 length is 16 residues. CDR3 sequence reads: CASSFGQTINTDTQYF. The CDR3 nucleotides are TGTGCCAGCAGCTTCGGACAGACAATAAACACAGATACGCAGTATTTT.

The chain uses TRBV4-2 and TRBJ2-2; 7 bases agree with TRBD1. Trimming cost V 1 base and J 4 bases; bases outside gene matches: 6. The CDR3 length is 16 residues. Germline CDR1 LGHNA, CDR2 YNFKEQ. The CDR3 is CASSQATGASTGELFF. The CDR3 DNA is TGTGCCAGCAGCCAAGCCACAGGGGCCTCCACCGGGGAGCTGTTTTTT.

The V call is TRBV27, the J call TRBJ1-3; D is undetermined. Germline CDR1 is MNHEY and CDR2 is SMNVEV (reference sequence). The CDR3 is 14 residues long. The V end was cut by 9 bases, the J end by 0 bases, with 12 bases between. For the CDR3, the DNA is TGTGCCAGTTCCCGGGGTCCCTCTGGAAACACCATATATTTT. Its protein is CASSRGPSGNTIYF.

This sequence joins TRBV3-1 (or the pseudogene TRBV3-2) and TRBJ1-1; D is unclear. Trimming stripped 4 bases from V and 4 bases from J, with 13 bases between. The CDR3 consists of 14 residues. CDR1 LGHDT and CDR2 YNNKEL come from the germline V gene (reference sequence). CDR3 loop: CASSPATAGTEAFF. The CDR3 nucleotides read TGTGCCAGCAGCCCAGCTACAGCGGGCACTGAAGCTTTCTTT.

In DNA form, the CDR3 reads TGTGCCGCGGGACGACGTAAGGGAGCGGATGGCTACACCTTC. Its protein is CAAGRRKGADGYTF. V usage is TRBV27 and J usage is TRBJ1-2; a weak D match, TRBD1 (5 bases). Germline V gives CDR1 MNHEY, CDR2 SMNVEV (reference sequence). V lost 11 bases and J lost 6, with 22 bases in between. The CDR3 extends over 14 amino acids.

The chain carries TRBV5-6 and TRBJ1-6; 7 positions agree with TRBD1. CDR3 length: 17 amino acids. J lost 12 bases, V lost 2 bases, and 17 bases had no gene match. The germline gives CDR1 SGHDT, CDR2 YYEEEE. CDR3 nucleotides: TGTGCCAGCAGCTTAGCGACCCGGACAGGCCCAACTGAACCCCTCCACTTT. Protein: CASSLATRTGPTEPLHF.

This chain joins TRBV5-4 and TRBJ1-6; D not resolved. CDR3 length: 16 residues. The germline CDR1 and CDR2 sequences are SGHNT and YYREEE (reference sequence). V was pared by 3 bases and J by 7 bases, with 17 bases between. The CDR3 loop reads CASSSRQLGGNSPLHF. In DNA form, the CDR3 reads TGTGCCAGCAGCTCCCGCCAACTCGGAGGGAATTCACCCCTCCACTTT.

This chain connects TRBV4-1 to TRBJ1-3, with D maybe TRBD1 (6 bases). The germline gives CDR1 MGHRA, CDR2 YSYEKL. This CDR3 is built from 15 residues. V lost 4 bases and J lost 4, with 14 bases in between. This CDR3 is CASSPTGTPGNTIYF. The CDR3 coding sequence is TGCGCCAGCAGCCCTACCGGGACACCGGGAAACACCATATATTTT.

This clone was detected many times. CDR3 in DNA: TGTGCCAGCAGTTACACCCCCAGGGGTTACGGCTACACCTTC. It encodes CASSYTPRGYGYTF. The chain couples TRBV6-5 to TRBJ1-2; D possibly corresponds to TRBD1 (6 bases). Germline CDR1 MNHEY, CDR2 SVGAGI. V was pared by 2 bases and J by 8 bases, with 15 bases between. The CDR3 is 14 residues long.

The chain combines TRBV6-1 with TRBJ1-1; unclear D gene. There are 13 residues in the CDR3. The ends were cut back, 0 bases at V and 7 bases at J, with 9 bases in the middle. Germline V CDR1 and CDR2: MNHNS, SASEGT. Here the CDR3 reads CASSEAGVGEAFF. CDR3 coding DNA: TGTGCCAGCAGTGAAGCGGGCGTGGGTGAAGCTTTCTTT.

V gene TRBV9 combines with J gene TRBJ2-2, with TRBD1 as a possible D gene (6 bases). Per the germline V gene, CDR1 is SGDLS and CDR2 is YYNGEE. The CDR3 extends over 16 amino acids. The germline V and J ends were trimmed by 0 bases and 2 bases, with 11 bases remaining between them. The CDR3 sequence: CASSVAGGFNTGELFF. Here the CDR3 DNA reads TGTGCCAGCAGCGTAGCTGGGGGCTTCAACACCGGGGAGCTGTTTTTT.

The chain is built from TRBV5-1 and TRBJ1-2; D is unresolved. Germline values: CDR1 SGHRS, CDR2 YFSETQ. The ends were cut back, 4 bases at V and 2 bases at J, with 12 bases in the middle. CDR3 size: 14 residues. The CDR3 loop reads CASSPLQANYGYTF. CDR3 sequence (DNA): TGCGCCAGCAGCCCGCTCCAAGCCAACTATGGCTACACCTTC.

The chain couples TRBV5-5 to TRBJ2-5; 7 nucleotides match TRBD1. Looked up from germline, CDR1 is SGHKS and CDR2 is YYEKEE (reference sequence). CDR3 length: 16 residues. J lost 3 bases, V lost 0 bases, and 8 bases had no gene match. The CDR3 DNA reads TGTGCCAGCAGCTTGGGAAGGGACAGTCCGAAAGAGACCCAGTACTTC. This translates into CASSLGRDSPKETQYF.

The CDR3 protein is CASSQGTGGSYEQYF. The CDR3 nucleotides read TGCGCCAGCAGCCAAGGTACGGGGGGCTCCTACGAGCAGTACTTC. This chain joins TRBV4-3 and TRBJ2-7, with 7 bases fitting TRBD2. This CDR3 is 15 amino acids long. Unmatched junction bases numbered 3, after V lost 1 base and J lost 0 bases. CDR1 is LGHNA and CDR2 is YSLEER in the germline V gene.

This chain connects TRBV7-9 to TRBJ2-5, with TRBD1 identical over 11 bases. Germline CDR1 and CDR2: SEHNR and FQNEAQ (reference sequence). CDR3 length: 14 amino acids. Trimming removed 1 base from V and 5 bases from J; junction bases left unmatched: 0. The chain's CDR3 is CASSLGTGGETQYF. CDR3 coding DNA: TGTGCCAGCAGCTTAGGGACAGGGGGCGAGACCCAGTACTTC.

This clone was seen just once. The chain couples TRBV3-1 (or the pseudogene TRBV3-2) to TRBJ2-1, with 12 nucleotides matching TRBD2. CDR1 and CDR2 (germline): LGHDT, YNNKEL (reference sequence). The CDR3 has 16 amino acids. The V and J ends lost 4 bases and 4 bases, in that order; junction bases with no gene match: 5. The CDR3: CASSPWTSGEYNEQFF. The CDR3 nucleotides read TGTGCCAGCAGCCCCTGGACTAGCGGGGAATACAATGAGCAGTTCTTC.

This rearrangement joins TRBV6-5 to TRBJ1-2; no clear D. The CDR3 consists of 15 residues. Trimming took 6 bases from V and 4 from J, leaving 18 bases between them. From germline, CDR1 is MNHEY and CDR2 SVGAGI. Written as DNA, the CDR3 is TGTGCCAGCAGGTCCCTATCCGGGGAGGGCTATGGCTACACCTTC. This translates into CASRSLSGEGYGYTF.

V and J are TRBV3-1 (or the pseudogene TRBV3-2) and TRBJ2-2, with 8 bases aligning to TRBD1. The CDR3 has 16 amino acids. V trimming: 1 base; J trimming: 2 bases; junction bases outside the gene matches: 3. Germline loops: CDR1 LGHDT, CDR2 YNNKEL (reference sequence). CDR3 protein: CASSQVGQGNTGELFF. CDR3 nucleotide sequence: TGTGCCAGCAGCCAAGTTGGACAGGGCAACACCGGGGAGCTGTTTTTT.

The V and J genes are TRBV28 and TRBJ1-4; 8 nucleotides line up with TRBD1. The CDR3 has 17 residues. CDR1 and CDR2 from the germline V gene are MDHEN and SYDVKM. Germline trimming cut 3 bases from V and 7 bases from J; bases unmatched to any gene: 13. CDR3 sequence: CASSLPGQGASSEKLFF. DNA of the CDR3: TGTGCCAGCAGTTTGCCGGGGCAGGGGGCTTCTAGTGAAAAACTGTTTTTT. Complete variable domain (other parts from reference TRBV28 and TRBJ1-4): DVKVTQSSRYLVKRTGEKVFLECVQDMDHENMFWYRQDPGLGLRLIYFSYDVKMKEKGDIPEGYSVSREKKERFSLILESASTNQTSMYLCASSLPGQGASSEKLFFGSGTQLSVL.

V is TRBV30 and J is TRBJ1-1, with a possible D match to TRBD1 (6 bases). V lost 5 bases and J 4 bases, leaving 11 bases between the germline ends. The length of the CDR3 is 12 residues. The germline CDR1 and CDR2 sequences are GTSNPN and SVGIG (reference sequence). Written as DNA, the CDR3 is TGTGCCTGGGGTACAGGGTCCACTGAAGCTTTCTTT. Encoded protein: CAWGTGSTEAFF.